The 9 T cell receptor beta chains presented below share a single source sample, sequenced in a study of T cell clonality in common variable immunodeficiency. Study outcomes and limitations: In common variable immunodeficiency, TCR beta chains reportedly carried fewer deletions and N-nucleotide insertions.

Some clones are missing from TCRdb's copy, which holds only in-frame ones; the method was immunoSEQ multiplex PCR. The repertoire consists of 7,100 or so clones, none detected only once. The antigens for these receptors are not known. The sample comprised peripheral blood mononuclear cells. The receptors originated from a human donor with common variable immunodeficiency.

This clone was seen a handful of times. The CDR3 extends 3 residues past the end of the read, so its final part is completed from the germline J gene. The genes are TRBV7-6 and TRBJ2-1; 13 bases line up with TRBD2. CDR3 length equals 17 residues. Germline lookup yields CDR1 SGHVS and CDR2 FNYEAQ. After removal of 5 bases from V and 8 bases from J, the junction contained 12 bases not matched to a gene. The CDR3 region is CASSRTSGSGLGYEQFF. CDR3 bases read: TGTGCCAGCAGCCGGACTAGCGGGAGTGGCTTAGGCTATGAG.

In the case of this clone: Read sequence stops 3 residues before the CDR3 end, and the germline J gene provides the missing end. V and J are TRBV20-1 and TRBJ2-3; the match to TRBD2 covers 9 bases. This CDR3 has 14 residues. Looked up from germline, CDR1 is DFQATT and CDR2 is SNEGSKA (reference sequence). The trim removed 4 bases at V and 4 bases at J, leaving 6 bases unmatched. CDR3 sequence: CSAKEREASDTQYF. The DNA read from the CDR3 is TGCAGTGCTAAAGAGCGGGAGGCATCAGATACG.

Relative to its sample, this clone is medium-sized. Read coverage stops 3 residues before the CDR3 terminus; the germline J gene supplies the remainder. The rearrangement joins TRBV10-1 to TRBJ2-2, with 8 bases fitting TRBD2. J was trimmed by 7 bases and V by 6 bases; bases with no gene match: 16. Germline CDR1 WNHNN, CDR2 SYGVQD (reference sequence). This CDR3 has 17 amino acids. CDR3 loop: CASSRVASGGRDGELFF. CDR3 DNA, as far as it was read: TGCGCCAGCAGCCGAGTCGCCAGCGGGGGAAGGGACGGGGAG.

CDR3 DNA (partial): TGTGCCAGCAGTGAACTAGCGGGCCCCTACAATGAG. Translation gives CASSELAGPYNE. The entire CDR3 sequence reads CASSELAGPYNEQFF. The chain links TRBV6-1 to TRBJ2-1; TRBD2 matches 8 bases. The read falls 3 residues short of the CDR3 end, and the missing part is taken from the germline J gene. The CDR3 runs to 15 residues. The V segment lost 2 bases and the J segment 2 bases; nucleotides outside the gene matches: 2. CDR1 MNHNS and CDR2 SASEGT come from the germline V gene.

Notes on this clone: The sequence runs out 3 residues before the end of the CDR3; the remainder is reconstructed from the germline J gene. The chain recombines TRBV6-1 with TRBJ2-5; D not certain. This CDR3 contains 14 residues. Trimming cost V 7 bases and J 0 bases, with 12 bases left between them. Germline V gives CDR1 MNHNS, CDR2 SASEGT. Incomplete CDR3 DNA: TGTGCCAGCATTGAGCGACACTACCAAGAGACC. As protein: CASIERHYQET. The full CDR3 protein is CASIERHYQETQYF.

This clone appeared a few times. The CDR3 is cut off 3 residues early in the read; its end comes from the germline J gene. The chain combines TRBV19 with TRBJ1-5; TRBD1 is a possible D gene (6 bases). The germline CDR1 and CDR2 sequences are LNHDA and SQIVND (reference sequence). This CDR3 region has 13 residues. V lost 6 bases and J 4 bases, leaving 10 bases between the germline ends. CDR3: CASRRTENQPQHF. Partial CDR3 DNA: TGTGCCAGTAGGAGGACAGAGAATCAGCCC.

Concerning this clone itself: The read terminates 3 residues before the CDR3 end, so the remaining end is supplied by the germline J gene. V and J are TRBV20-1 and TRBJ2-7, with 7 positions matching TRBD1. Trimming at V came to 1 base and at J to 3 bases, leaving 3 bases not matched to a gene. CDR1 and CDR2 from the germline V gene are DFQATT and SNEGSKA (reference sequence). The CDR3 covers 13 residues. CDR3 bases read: TGCAGTGCTAGAGGCGACAGGGACTACGAG. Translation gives CSARGDRDYE. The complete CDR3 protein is CSARGDRDYEQYF.

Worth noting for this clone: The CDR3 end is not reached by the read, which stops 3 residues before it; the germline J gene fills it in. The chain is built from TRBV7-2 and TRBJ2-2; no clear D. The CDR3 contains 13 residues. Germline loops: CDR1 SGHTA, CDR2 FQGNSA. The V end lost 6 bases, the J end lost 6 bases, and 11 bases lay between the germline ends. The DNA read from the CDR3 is TGTGCCAGCAGAAGGGCAGTTCCCGGGGAG. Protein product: CASRRAVPGE. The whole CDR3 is CASRRAVPGELFF.

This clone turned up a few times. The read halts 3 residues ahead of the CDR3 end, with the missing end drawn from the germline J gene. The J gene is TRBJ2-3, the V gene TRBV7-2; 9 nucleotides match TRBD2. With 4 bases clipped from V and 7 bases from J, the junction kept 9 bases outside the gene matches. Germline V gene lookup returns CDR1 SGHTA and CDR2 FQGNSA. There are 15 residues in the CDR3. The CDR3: CASSYASGKSNTQYF. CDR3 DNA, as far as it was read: TGTGCCAGCAGCTACGCTAGCGGGAAGAGTAATACG.